Listed below are T cell receptor beta chains from one sample, sequenced in a study of blood T cell repertoires in COVID-19. Profiled with immunoSEQ multiplex PCR; TCRdb holds only in-frame clones, not every one. This sample has about 240,000 clones; about 86% occur once, and the top ten carry around 9.6%. The sample consisted of peripheral blood. The receptor set was obtained from a woman of 80 years or more with acute or convalescent COVID-19. The CDR3 runs from the conserved cysteine through the conserved F or W. The D gene is left open where the match is weak. Clone size is stated in some rows and not others, as once, few, many or a class when expanded.

TRBV4-2,TRBJ1-6,.,13,.,CASSPSLASPLHF,TGTGCCAGCAGCCCGTCCCTGGCCTCACCCCTCCACTTT
TRBV27,TRBJ2-2,.,15,TRBD1,CASSFRQGAPRELFF,TGTGCCAGCAGTTTCCGCCAGGGGGCGCCCCGGGAGCTGTTTTTT
TRBV5-1,TRBJ2-1,.,15,TRBD2,CASSLRAGGDNEQFF,TGCGCCAGCAGCTTGCGGGCGGGGGGAGACAATGAGCAGTTCTTC
TRBV23-1,TRBJ1-5,.,18,TRBD1,CASSHRDSKAFRNQPQHF,TGCGCCAGCAGTCACCGGGACAGTAAGGCCTTCCGCAATCAGCCCCAGCATTTT
TRBV7-2,TRBJ1-2,.,13,.,CASSLEIAYGYTF,TGTGCCAGCAGCTTAGAAATTGCGTATGGCTACACCTTC
TRBV2,TRBJ2-1,.,16,TRBD1,CASSEGPGQGAYEQFF,TGTGCCAGCAGTGAAGGGCCGGGACAGGGGGCCTATGAGCAGTTCTTC
TRBV23-1,TRBJ1-1,once,14,.,CASSQSWASTEAFF,TGCGCCAGCAGTCAATCGTGGGCGAGCACTGAAGCTTTCTTT
TRBV28,TRBJ1-5,.,13,.,CASTRYSNQPQHF,TGTGCCAGCACCCGTTATAGCAATCAGCCCCAGCATTTT
TRBV7-9,TRBJ2-3,.,16,TRBD2,CASSRPGGGAGDTQYF,TGTGCCAGCAGCCGCCCTGGCGGGGGGGCTGGAGATACGCAGTATTTT
TRBV15,TRBJ2-7,.,15,TRBD1,CATSRGGRTGGEQYF,TGTGCCACCAGCAGAGGGGGACGAACAGGGGGCGAGCAGTACTTC
TRBV18,TRBJ2-3,.,13,TRBD1,CASSDRGADTQYF,TGTGCCAGCTCAGACAGGGGTGCAGATACGCAGTATTTT
TRBV5-1,TRBJ1-2,few,15,TRBD1,CASSSLGQGNYGYTF,TGCGCCAGCAGCTCCCTGGGACAGGGGAACTATGGCTACACCTTC
TRBV2,TRBJ1-2,.,17,.,CASSEATGGVTNYGYTF,TGTGCCAGCAGTGAAGCGACGGGGGGGGTTACTAACTATGGCTACACCTTC
TRBV18,TRBJ1-5,.,13,.,CASSRQGNQPQHF,TGTGCCAGCTCACGGCAGGGCAATCAGCCCCAGCATTTT
TRBV7-9,TRBJ2-7,few,15,.,CASSTLAGVIYEQYF,TGTGCCAGCAGCACCCTGGCAGGGGTGATTTACGAGCAGTACTTC
TRBV19,TRBJ1-1,.,15,TRBD1,CASSMYRGDVSIAFF,TGTGCCAGTAGTATGTACAGGGGCGACGTTTCGATAGCTTTCTTT
TRBV7-9,TRBJ2-3,.,14,.,CASSTTRITDTQYF,TGTGCCAGCAGCACGACTAGAATTACAGATACGCAGTATTTT
TRBV18,TRBJ1-3,.,19,.,CASSPTSTPGLGSGNTIYF,TGTGCCAGCTCACCAACCTCAACGCCGGGACTGGGGAGCGGAAACACCATATATTTT